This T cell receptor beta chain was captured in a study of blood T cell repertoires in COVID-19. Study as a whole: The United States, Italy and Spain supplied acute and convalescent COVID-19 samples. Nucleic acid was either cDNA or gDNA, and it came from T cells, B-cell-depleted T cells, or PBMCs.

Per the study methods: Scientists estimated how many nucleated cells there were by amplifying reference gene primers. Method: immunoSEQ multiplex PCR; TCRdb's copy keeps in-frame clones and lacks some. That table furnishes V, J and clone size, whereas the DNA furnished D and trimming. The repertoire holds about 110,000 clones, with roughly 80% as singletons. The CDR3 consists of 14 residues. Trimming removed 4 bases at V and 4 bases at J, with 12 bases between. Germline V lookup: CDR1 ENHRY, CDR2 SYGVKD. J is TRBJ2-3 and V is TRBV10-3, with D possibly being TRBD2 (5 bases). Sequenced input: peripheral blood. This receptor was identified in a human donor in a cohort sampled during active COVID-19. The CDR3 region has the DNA TGTGCCATCAGTGTAGTTGGACTTCCAGATACGCAGTATTTT. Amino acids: CAISVVGLPDTQYF.